The 21 T cell receptor beta chains below were found in one sample sequenced in a study of shared T cell receptors in the human thymus. Produced via immunoSEQ multiplex PCR; TCRdb's table is partial and in-frame only. The sample has hundreds of thousands of clones, roughly 90% seen once. These sequences were also reported in another study, on human thymus T cells.

The sample taken for sequencing was thymocytes. Every receptor here comes from a boy under three years old with a congenital heart defect.

The gene calls are TRBV4-3 and TRBJ1-2; D ambiguous. Trimming pared 0 bases from V and 8 bases from J, leaving 10 bases between. From germline, CDR1 is LGHNA and CDR2 YSLEER. The CDR3 is 13 amino acids. The CDR3 protein is CASSQERGYGYTF. CDR3 nucleotides: TGCGCCAGCAGCCAAGAAAGAGGGTACGGCTACACCTTC.

This chain uses TRBV19 with TRBJ2-3; TRBD2 matches 9 bases. V dropped 7 bases and J dropped 9; count of bases not matched to a gene: 5. This CDR3 comprises 12 residues. CDR1 and CDR2 from the germline V gene are LNHDA and SQIVND (reference sequence). The CDR3 bases are TGTGCCAGTACTTCACTAGCGGGCACGCAGTATTTT. Protein sequence: CASTSLAGTQYF.

V is TRBV5-4 and J is TRBJ1-1, with D uncertain. The CDR3 extends over 15 amino acids. Germline loops: CDR1 SGHNT, CDR2 YYREEE (reference sequence). The V end was cut by 5 bases, the J end by 1 base, with 15 bases between. CDR3 protein: CASRPRSRKNTEAFF. CDR3 sequence (DNA): TGTGCCAGCAGACCCCGTTCCAGGAAGAACACTGAAGCTTTCTTT.

The count of this clone is one. This rearrangement joins TRBV5-1 to TRBJ2-7; 7 positions agree with TRBD2. The CDR3 runs 17 residues. With 0 bases clipped from V and 0 bases from J, the junction kept 9 bases outside the gene matches. Germline CDR1 SGHRS, CDR2 YFSETQ. The CDR3 nucleotides are TGCGCCAGCAGCTTGGGGCTCTCCGGACTAGGCTCCTACGAGCAGTACTTC. Its protein product is CASSLGLSGLGSYEQYF.

The gene calls are TRBV5-4 and TRBJ1-1, with a possible D match to TRBD1 (6 bases). This CDR3 spans 15 amino acids. CDR1 is SGHNT, CDR2 YYREEE, per germline (reference sequence). The V gene lost 3 bases and the J gene lost 1 base, with 13 bases spanning the gap. CDR3 sequence (DNA): TGTGCCAGCAGCTCAACAGGGTTTTGGAACACTGAAGCTTTCTTT. Translating it yields CASSSTGFWNTEAFF.

DNA of the CDR3: TGTGCCAGCAGCTGGGGGGCTAGCGGGAGGGTCTACGAGCAGTACTTC. It encodes CASSWGASGRVYEQYF. The chain has TRBV11-3 and TRBJ2-7; 12 bases agree with TRBD2. V lost 4 bases, J lost 3 bases, and 7 bases stayed unmatched. The CDR3 is 16 amino acids. The V gene's germline CDR1 is SGHNT and CDR2 YENEEA.

This clone has more than one count but fewer than ten. This chain connects TRBV4-3 to TRBJ2-1, with TRBD2 identical over 12 bases. CDR1 is LGHNA and CDR2 is YSLEER in the germline V gene. V lost 0 bases, J lost 3 bases, and 3 bases stayed unmatched. The CDR3 is 17 amino acids. The CDR3 region has the DNA TGCGCCAGCAGCCAAGATTGGACTAGCGGGGACTACAATGAGCAGTTCTTC. It specifies CASSQDWTSGDYNEQFF.

The V call is TRBV19, the J call TRBJ1-2, with a possible D match to TRBD1 (6 bases). From germline, CDR1 is LNHDA and CDR2 SQIVND (reference sequence). This CDR3 comprises 16 residues. V lost 1 base to trimming and J lost 4 bases, with 16 bases between them. The CDR3 DNA reads as TGTGCCAGTAGTATAGTCCAACAGGGTTTGAGCTATGGCTACACCTTC. Protein product: CASSIVQQGLSYGYTF.

Only one count was recorded for this clone. The chain uses TRBV30 and TRBJ2-2; D is perhaps TRBD1 (5 bases). The germline V gene has CDR1 GTSNPN and CDR2 SVGIG (reference sequence). The CDR3 consists of 18 residues. V was pared by 0 bases and J by 4 bases, with 21 bases between. This CDR3 reads CAWSVLVFRDQLTGELFF. The CDR3 DNA follows: TGTGCCTGGAGTGTATTGGTTTTCAGGGATCAACTCACCGGGGAGCTGTTTTTT.

The chain links TRBV15 to TRBJ2-1; tentatively, D is TRBD2 (6 bases). V dropped 1 base and J dropped 7 bases, with 23 bases sitting between them. Germline V lookup: CDR1 LNHNV, CDR2 YYDKDF (reference sequence). This CDR3 is built from 18 residues. This CDR3 is CATSRAGCIREKSNEQFF. The CDR3 DNA is TGTGCCACCAGCAGAGCCGGCTGTATACGGGAGAAGTCAAATGAGCAGTTCTTC.

J is TRBJ2-7 and V is TRBV7-8; D perhaps matches TRBD2 (6 bases). Germline V gene lookup returns CDR1 SGHVS and CDR2 FQNEAQ. V lost 5 bases and J lost 4, with 12 bases in between. This CDR3 has 13 amino acids. The CDR3 here is CASSILAPYEQYF. The DNA of the CDR3 is TGTGCCAGCAGCATACTAGCTCCTTACGAGCAGTACTTC.

The chain carries TRBV4-1 and TRBJ2-7; TRBD2 matches 7 bases. The germline V gene encodes CDR1 MGHRA and CDR2 YSYEKL. The CDR3 is made up of 17 amino acids. V was clipped by 1 base and J by 3 bases; unmatched bases: 12. CDR3 in DNA: TGCGCCAGCAGCCAAGCCCACAGCGGGAACGACTTCTACGAGCAGTACTTC. The encoded protein is CASSQAHSGNDFYEQYF.

J is TRBJ2-1 and V is TRBV28, with D tentatively TRBD2 (5 bases). CDR1 is MDHEN and CDR2 is SYDVKM in the germline V gene. The CDR3 is made up of 16 amino acids. Trimming removed 7 bases at V and 6 bases at J, with 22 bases between. The CDR3 DNA follows: TGTGCCAGCAACCCACTCCGGGAAGGCCCCCCCAATGAGCAGTTCTTC. This sequence encodes CASNPLREGPPNEQFF.

The chain recombines TRBV2 with TRBJ2-7, with D possibly being TRBD1 (6 bases). Trimming removed 8 bases from V and 0 bases from J, with 11 bases in between. There are 13 residues in the CDR3. Germline V gene sequence: CDR1 SNHLY, CDR2 FYNNEI. The CDR3 region has the DNA TGTGCCAGCTCCGTGGACAGCTCCTACGAGCAGTACTTC. Encoded protein: CASSVDSSYEQYF.

The chain employs TRBV6-1 and TRBJ2-7, with 9 bases fitting TRBD2. The CDR3 runs 19 residues. Losses at the gene ends were 2 bases for V and 5 bases for J; bases not matched to a gene: 19. Germline V lookup: CDR1 MNHNS, CDR2 SASEGT. As DNA, the CDR3 is TGTGCCAGCAGTGAATCCACATCCTTGAGGGAGCGGGAGGTCCACGAGCAGTACTTC. Translated: CASSESTSLREREVHEQYF.

The chain joins TRBV27 to TRBJ1-1; 11 bases map to TRBD1. Germline CDR1 and CDR2: MNHEY and SMNVEV (reference sequence). Trimming cost V 11 bases and J 1 base; bases outside gene matches: 12. The CDR3 consists of 16 residues. The CDR3 DNA sequence: TGTGCCGCCCGGGGAAGGGACAGGGGGACGAACACTGAAGCTTTCTTT. Protein: CAARGRDRGTNTEAFF.

In this sample, this clone turned up a few times. This chain uses TRBV4-3 with TRBJ2-7; possibly TRBD2 for D (6 bases). V lost 0 bases, J lost 3 bases, and 9 bases lay in between. Germline CDR1 and CDR2: LGHNA and YSLEER. The CDR3 is 14 residues long. CDR3 coding DNA: TGCGCCAGCAGCCAAGATGGGACTTACTACGAGCAGTACTTC. Translated, it gives CASSQDGTYYEQYF.

In the case of this clone: This same CDR3 is encoded by further DNA sequences in the sample. The chain has TRBV27 and TRBJ2-7; 8 positions agree with TRBD2. CDR3 length equals 13 residues. The ends lost 3 bases at V and 3 bases at J; junction bases unmatched: 1. Looked up from germline, CDR1 is MNHEY and CDR2 is SMNVEV (reference sequence). The CDR3 DNA reads TGTGCCAGCAGTTTCAGCGGGAGCTACGAGCAGTACTTC. This encodes CASSFSGSYEQYF.

This chain links TRBV27 with TRBJ2-7; 7 bases fit TRBD1. The CDR3 extends over 12 amino acids. V trimming: 6 bases; J trimming: 7 bases; junction bases outside the gene matches: 6. Per the germline V gene, CDR1 is MNHEY and CDR2 is SMNVEV (reference sequence). The CDR3, as DNA: TGTGCCAGCAGAGACAGGGCAGGGGAGCAGTACTTC. Amino acids: CASRDRAGEQYF.

The rearrangement joins TRBV4-1 to TRBJ1-1; D unclear. The CDR3 covers 16 residues. The V end was cut by 0 bases, the J end by 8 bases, with 19 bases between. Per germline, CDR1 MGHRA and CDR2 YSYEKL. CDR3 sequence reads: CASSQDRQASGGEAFF. DNA for the CDR3: TGCGCCAGCAGCCAAGATCGCCAGGCCTCCGGTGGGGAAGCTTTCTTT.

The chain recombines TRBV6-1 with TRBJ2-7; D possibly corresponds to TRBD1 (6 bases). Germline-derived CDR1 and CDR2 are MNHNS and SASEGT. The CDR3 has 12 amino acids. Trimming shortened V by 6 bases and J by 1 base, and 7 bases separated the two germline ends. The CDR3 loop reads CASRDRSYEQYF. The CDR3 nucleotides read TGTGCCAGCAGGGACAGATCCTACGAGCAGTACTTC.